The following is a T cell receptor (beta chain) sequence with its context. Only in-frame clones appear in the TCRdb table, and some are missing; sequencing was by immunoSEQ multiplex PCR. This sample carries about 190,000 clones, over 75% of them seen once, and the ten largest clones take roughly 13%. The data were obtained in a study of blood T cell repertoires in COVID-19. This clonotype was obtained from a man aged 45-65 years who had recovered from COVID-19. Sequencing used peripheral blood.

For the CDR3, the DNA is TGTGCCAGCAGTAACAGGCTCGGGGGAACTGAAGCTTTCTTT. As protein: CASSNRLGGTEAFF. The rearrangement joins TRBV7-3 to TRBJ1-1, with a possible D match to TRBD1 (5 bases). The CDR3 extends over 14 amino acids. Trimming removed 6 bases from V and 5 bases from J, with 16 bases in between. Per the germline V gene, CDR1 is SGHTA and CDR2 is FQGTGA.